This T cell receptor beta chain was observed in a study of post-analysis software for immune sequencing data. Study information: Relapsing-remitting, secondary progressive and progressive-relapsing courses of multiple sclerosis were included. Study-wide findings and caveats: The F measure placed samples prepared in the same batch into strongly shared clusters. In patients, TRBV5-6, TRBV5-1 and TRBV20-1 belonged to about five TRBV segments found more frequently than in controls. Significantly lower normalized Chao1 diversity was seen in multiple sclerosis patients than in controls.

Only a few counts were recorded for this clonotype. Its cognate antigen is unknown. TCR beta libraries were prepared from cDNA with unique molecular identifiers. TCRdb analysed the PCR reads with MiXCR anew, one entry per CDR3 protein. The sample records fewer than 700,000 distinct CDR3 sequences, roughly two fifths being singletons. Germline-derived CDR1 and CDR2 are MNHNY and SVGAGI (reference sequence). There are 15 residues in the CDR3. Trimming removed 2 bases from V and 3 bases from J; junction bases left unmatched: 7. The receptor was isolated from a girl aged 10 to 17 with multiple sclerosis. This sequence joins TRBV6-6 and TRBJ2-7; TRBD2 matches at 7 bases. Sequenced: blood. CDR3 loop: CASSYDGGTDYEQYF. In DNA form, the CDR3 reads TGTGCCAGCAGTTACGACGGGGGGACGGACTACGAGCAGTACTTC.